This T cell receptor (beta chain) was sequenced in a study of blood T cell repertoires in COVID-19. Overall study: Whether acute or convalescent, the COVID-19 samples came from the United States, Italy and Spain.

Per the original methods: Estimation of nucleated cell counts was performed using reference gene primer amplification. The repertoire was sequenced with immunoSEQ multiplex PCR; TCRdb's copy has only in-frame clones and lacks some. D and trimming were read from the DNA, whereas the V and J calls and clone size are those reported in that table. Of some 96,000 clones in the sample, 80% are singletons; the top ten hold roughly a third. The germline V gene has CDR1 SGDLS and CDR2 YYNGEE. The V segment lost 2 bases and the J segment 0 bases; nucleotides outside the gene matches: 9. The CDR3 has 18 amino acids.

Source material: peripheral blood. This chain connects TRBV9 to TRBJ2-4; TRBD1 agrees at 9 bases. The TCR originated in a man aged 70-80 years with active or convalescent COVID-19. CDR3 coding DNA: TGTGCCAGCAGCGTCCCGGGACAGGGCTTACTAGCCAAAAACATTCAGTACTTC. Protein: CASSVPGQGLLAKNIQYF.